The present TCR beta chain was sequenced within a study of shared clonotypes between healthy human individuals. Assay: immunoSEQ multiplex PCR; the TCRdb copy retains only in-frame clones and omits some. The data contain over a million clones, roughly 96% of them seen just once; the ten biggest clones take up over 1%. This CDR3 comprises 13 residues. J lost 4 bases, V lost 6 bases, and 5 bases had no gene match. Per the germline V gene, CDR1 is LNHNV and CDR2 is YYDKDF (reference sequence). This TCR was recovered from a man aged 25 to 40 in good health. The sample taken for sequencing was naive CD4+ T cells sorted from blood. Subset: CD45RA+ positively selected. V gene TRBV15 combines with J gene TRBJ2-7; 8 positions agree with TRBD2. DNA for the CDR3: TGTGCCACCAGTGGGACTAGTCTATACGAGCAGTACTTC. Translating it yields CATSGTSLYEQYF.